This T cell receptor (beta chain) was captured in a study of shared clonotypes between healthy human individuals. CD8 cells regarded as naive lacked CD45RO, were positively chosen for CCR7, and omitted terminally differentiated effector memory CD45RA+ cells. Libraries were prepared by immunoSEQ multiplex PCR; TCRdb keeps only in-frame clonotypes and omits some of them. The sample yields around 1.9 million clones, 90% to 95% seen once. The clonotype was recovered from a man aged 18-30 years in good health. Some clones in this sample may be carry-over from other donors' samples. The specimen was naive CD8+ T cells from PBMCs.

CDR3 protein: CASRPSSDNEQFF. The CDR3 DNA reads as TGTGCCAGTAGACCCTCTAGCGACAATGAGCAGTTCTTC. The chain joins TRBV19 to TRBJ2-1, with D perhaps TRBD2 (6 bases). V was cut by 6 bases and J by 5 bases, with 11 bases left in between. Germline V lookup: CDR1 LNHDA, CDR2 SQIVND (reference sequence). The CDR3 is 13 residues long.